This T cell receptor beta chain comes out of a study of blood T cells in healthy people across ages. The CDR3 spans 19 residues. The V end was cut by 1 base, the J end by 9 bases, with 31 bases between. CDR1 and CDR2 (germline): SQVTM, ANQGSEA. Whole-study results and caveats: Roughly linear declines in TCR beta diversity per million T cells occurred with age. Donor CMV infection status was unknown, possibly confounding age-related changes in expanded clonotypes. Researchers deemed the diversity estimates from one million T cells underestimates.

This clonotype was counted a few times. Its antigen is undetermined. Together with a sample-barcoded 5' primer, a J-beta primer mix was included in a second PCR lasting roughly 6 to 12 cycles. TCRdb processed the 5' RACE reads anew with MiXCR; each CDR3 protein has one entry. The data contain around 1.5 million distinct CDR3 sequences, roughly 32% of them singletons. The total RNA that was extracted per sample amounted to at least 5 micrograms. This sequence originates from a woman aged 25 to 39 in good health. This chain uses TRBV29-1 with TRBJ2-1; either TRBD1 or TRBD2 may supply D (6 bases each). The sample consisted of blood. CDR3 residues: CSVEGGAPEWGSRSGEQFF. CDR3 DNA: TGCAGCGTTGAAGGGGGGGCCCCGGAGTGGGGATCCCGTTCGGGTGAGCAGTTCTTC.